This T cell receptor beta chain was obtained from a study of shared clonotypes between healthy human individuals. Study overall: Participating donors consisted of a couple of women and a few men aged 18 to 49. Three plates each covered CD4 naive and memory; CD8 naive two, CD8 memory one.

With respect to this clone: Its antigen remains unknown.

Notes on the study in general: Though the depth was large, rarefaction showed that sorted-subset sequencing was incomplete. Sharing of clonotypes among donors was expected to vary with sequencing depth.

The CDR3 contains 14 residues. After removal of 4 bases from V and 7 bases from J, the junction contained 5 bases not matched to a gene. The germline gives CDR1 SGHRS, CDR2 YFSETQ. The repertoire was sequenced with immunoSEQ multiplex PCR; TCRdb's copy has only in-frame clones and lacks some. The data contain millions of clones, approximately 93% of them seen just once; the ten biggest clones take up about 0.41%. The V gene is TRBV5-1, the J gene TRBJ1-4; 9 bases map to TRBD1. Sequenced sample: naive CD4+ T cells from PBMCs. As to subset: CD45RA+ positively selected. The TCR comes from a young man in good health. Some clones in this sample may be carry-over from other donors' samples. The CDR3 loop is CASSATGGSEKLFF. CDR3 nucleotides: TGCGCCAGCAGCGCGACAGGGGGTTCTGAAAAACTGTTTTTT.